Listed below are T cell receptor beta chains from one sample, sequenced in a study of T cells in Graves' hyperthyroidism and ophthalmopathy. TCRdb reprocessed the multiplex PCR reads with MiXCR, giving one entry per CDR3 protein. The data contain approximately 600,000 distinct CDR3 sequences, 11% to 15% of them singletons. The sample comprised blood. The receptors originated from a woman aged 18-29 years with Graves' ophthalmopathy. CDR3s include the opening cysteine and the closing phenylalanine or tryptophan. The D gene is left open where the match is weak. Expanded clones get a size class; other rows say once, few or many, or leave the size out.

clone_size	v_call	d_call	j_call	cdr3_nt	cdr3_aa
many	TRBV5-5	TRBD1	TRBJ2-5	TGTGCCAGCAGCTTGGTTGACAGGGGCCCAAAAGAGACCCAGTACTTC	CASSLVDRGPKETQYF
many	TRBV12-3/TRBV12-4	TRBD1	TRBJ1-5	TGTGCCAGCAGTGAGTTCGGGACAGATAATCAGCCCCAGCATTTT	CASSEFGTDNQPQHF
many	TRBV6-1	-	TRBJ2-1	TGTGCCAGCTGGTGGTACAATGAGCAGTTCTTC	CASWWYNEQFF
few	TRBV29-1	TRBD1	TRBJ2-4	TGCAGCGGTATGACAGGGGACATTCAGTACTTC	CSGMTGDIQYF
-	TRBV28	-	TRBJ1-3	TGTGCCAGCAGTGAGGTCACCTCCTCTGGAAACACCATATATTTT	CASSEVTSSGNTIYF
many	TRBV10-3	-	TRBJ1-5	TGTGCCATCAGTGAATCTCCCGGGACGCCAAATCAGCCCCAGCATTTT	CAISESPGTPNQPQHF
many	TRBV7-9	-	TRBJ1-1	TGTGCCAGCAGCCCGGTCAGGGGGAACACTGAAGCTTTCTTT	CASSPVRGNTEAFF
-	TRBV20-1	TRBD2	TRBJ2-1	TGCAGTGCTACGTCCTGGACTAGCGGGAGGGCCCTGGATGAGCAGTTCTTC	CSATSWTSGRALDEQFF
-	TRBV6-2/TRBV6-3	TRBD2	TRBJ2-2	TGTGCCAGCAGTTACTCAGCTCTCCCCGCTGGACTAGGAGAGAACACCGGGGAGCTGTTTTTT	CASSYSALPAGLGENTGELFF
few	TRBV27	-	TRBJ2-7	TGTGCCAGCAGTTCCCCCGGGGGTTGGTACGAGCAGTACTTC	CASSSPGGWYEQYF
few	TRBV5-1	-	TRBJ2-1	TGCGCCAGCAGCAAGGATATAAGCTCCTACAATGAGCAGTTCTTC	CASSKDISSYNEQFF
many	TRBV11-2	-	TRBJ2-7	TGTGCCAGCAGCGACTCGGGTGAGCAGTACTTC	CASSDSGEQYF
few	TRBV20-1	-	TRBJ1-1	TGCAGTGCGGGGGGGGGGAATGAAGCTTTCTTT	CSAGGGNEAFF
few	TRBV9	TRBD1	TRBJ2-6	TGTGCCAGCAGCTTCGGACAGGGTTACTCTGGGGCCAACGTCCTGACTTTC	CASSFGQGYSGANVLTF
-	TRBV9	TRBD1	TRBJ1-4	TGTGCCAGCAGCCCCGGACAGGGGCGTACTAATGAAAAACTGTTTTTT	CASSPGQGRTNEKLFF
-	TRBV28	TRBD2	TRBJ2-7	TGTGCCAGCCTACTAGCGGGAGGGGTTATCTACGAGCAGTACTTC	CASLLAGGVIYEQYF
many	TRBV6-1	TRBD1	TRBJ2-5	TGTGCCAGCAGTTACGGGACAGGGAGTAAGACCCAGTACTTC	CASSYGTGSKTQYF
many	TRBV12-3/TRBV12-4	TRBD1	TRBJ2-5	TGTGCCAGCAGCGAGACAGGGGCAGAGACCCAGTACTTC	CASSETGAETQYF
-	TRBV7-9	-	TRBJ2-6	TGTGCCAGCAGCTTAGGGGGGCAGGCTGGGGCCAACGTCCTGACTTTC	CASSLGGQAGANVLTF
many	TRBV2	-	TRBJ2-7	TGTGCCAGCAGTGAATTGGCCATGCGGGACCCCTACGAGCAGTACTTC	CASSELAMRDPYEQYF
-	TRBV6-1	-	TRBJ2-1	TGTGCCAGCAGTCCACGGGGGACAATACGAAATGAGCAGTTCTTC	CASSPRGTIRNEQFF
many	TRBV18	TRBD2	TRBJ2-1	TGTGCCAGCTCGCCCGGGACTAGCGGGGAGAGGGAGCAGTTCTTC	CASSPGTSGEREQFF
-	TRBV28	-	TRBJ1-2	-	CASSPAYEQYFGPGGKDNYGYTF
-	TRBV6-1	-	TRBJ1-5	TGTGCCAGCCGGGACGGCTACAATCAGCCCCAGCATTTT	CASRDGYNQPQHF
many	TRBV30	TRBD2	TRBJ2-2	TGTGCCTGGACCCCGGGAGGGACCGGGGAGCTGTTTTTT	CAWTPGGTGELFF
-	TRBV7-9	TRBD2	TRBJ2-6	TGTGCCAGCAGCCCCTGGAGTAGCGGGAGGTACTCTGGGGCCAACGTCCTGACTTTC	CASSPWSSGRYSGANVLTF
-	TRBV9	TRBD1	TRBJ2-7	TGTGCCAGCAGCGATACCGGGACAGGCTACGAGCAGTACTTC	CASSDTGTGYEQYF
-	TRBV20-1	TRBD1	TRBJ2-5	TGCAGTGCTAGACCTAACAACCGGGACAGGGGTCGAGAGACCCAGTACTTC	CSARPNNRDRGRETQYF
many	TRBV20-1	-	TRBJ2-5	TGCAGTGCTAGAGATCGGCCTAGGGCAGAGACCCAGTACTTC	CSARDRPRAETQYF
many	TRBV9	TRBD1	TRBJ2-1	TGTGCCAGCAGCGTCGACAGGGGTTCCTACAATGAGCAGTTCTTC	CASSVDRGSYNEQFF
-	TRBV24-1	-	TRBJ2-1	TGTGCCACCAGTGATCCCAAGCGGGCTAGCTCCTACAATGAGCAGTTCTTC	CATSDPKRASSYNEQFF
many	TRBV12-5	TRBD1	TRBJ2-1	TGTGCTAGTGGGGGGTGGACGGGACAGCTCTCCTACAATGAGCAGTTCTTC	CASGGWTGQLSYNEQFF
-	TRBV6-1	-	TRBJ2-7	TGTGCCGGCAGTGAAGGGGACATCTCCTACGAGCAGTACTTC	CAGSEGDISYEQYF
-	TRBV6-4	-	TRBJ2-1	TGTGCCAGCAACAACGGAGGGGCCTCCTACGAGCAGTTCTTC	CASNNGGASYEQFF
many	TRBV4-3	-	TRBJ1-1	TGTGCCAGCAGCCAAGGTCCTATGAACACTGAAGCTTTCTTT	CASSQGPMNTEAFF
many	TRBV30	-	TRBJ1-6	TGTGCCTGGACCGGCAGGGCGAATTCACCCCTCCACTTT	CAWTGRANSPLHF
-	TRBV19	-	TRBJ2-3	TGTGCCAGTACCGAAGGCAGGGGAGACACAGATACGCAGTATTTT	CASTEGRGDTDTQYF
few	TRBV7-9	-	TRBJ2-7	TGCGCCAGCAGCCACCCACTAGGGGTCTACGAGCAGTACTTC	CASSHPLGVYEQYF
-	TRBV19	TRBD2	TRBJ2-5	TGTGCCAGTAGTCCTCGTGGAGCGGGAGGTCGGGAGACCCAGTACTTC	CASSPRGAGGRETQYF
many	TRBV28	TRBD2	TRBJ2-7	TGTGCCATCCTTACAGCGGGAGAAGGCGAGCAGTACTTC	CAILTAGEGEQYF
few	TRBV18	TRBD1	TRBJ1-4	TGTGCCAGCTCACGAGACGGGACAGCAAATGAAAAACTGTTTTTT	CASSRDGTANEKLFF
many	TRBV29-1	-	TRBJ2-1	TGCAGCGTTGATCAAAATCGGTTAGGGGACGATCGGCAGTTCTTC	CSVDQNRLGDDRQFF
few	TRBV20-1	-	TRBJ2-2	TGCAGTGCTAGAGATAACAGGCCGGGGAAGCTGTTTTTT	CSARDNRPGKLFF
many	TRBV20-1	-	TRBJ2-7	TGCAGTGCTAGACTAGTAGGCTACGAGCAGTACTTC	CSARLVGYEQYF
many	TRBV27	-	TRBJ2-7	TGTGCCAGCAGTTTATTCCGGACGGCGCCCTACGAGCAGTACTTC	CASSLFRTAPYEQYF
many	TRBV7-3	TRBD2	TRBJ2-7	TGTGCCAGCAGCAAAACGGAGACTAGCGGGCCCTATTCCTACGAGCAGTACTTC	CASSKTETSGPYSYEQYF
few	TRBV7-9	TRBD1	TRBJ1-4	TGTGCCAGCAGCTCGGGACAGGGGGCGCCGGGTAATGAAAAACTGTTTTTT	CASSSGQGAPGNEKLFF
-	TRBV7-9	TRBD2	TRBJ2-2	TGTGCCAGCAGCGACGGACTAGCGGGAGTCACCGGGGAGCTGTTTTTT	CASSDGLAGVTGELFF